These T cell receptor beta chains were read from a single sample in a study of cytomegalovirus exposure and HLA in healthy donors. The repertoire was sequenced with immunoSEQ multiplex PCR; TCRdb's copy has only in-frame clones and lacks some. The repertoire holds roughly 170,000 clones, with 84% as singletons. Sequenced: PBMCs. The receptor source for this set is a girl aged 2 to 9 in good health and CMV-seropositive. Each CDR3 is given with its conserved first and last residue. D genes are given only for firm matches.

j_gene: TRBJ1-1; d_gene: .; v_gene: TRBV14; CDR3aa: CASSQAGIMNTEAFF
j_gene: TRBJ1-4; d_gene: .; v_gene: TRBV7-9; CDR3aa: CASSFGGHENEKLFF
j_gene: TRBJ1-4; d_gene: .; v_gene: TRBV9; CDR3aa: CASSVGEGGTWDEKLFF
j_gene: TRBJ1-6; d_gene: .; v_gene: TRBV5-4; CDR3aa: CASSLERTGGGNSPLHF
j_gene: TRBJ2-7; d_gene: TRBD2; v_gene: TRBV2; CDR3aa: CASRPRAGGPEQYF
j_gene: TRBJ1-2; d_gene: .; v_gene: TRBV5-4; CDR3aa: CASSWASNNYGYTF
j_gene: TRBJ2-3; d_gene: .; v_gene: TRBV11-3; CDR3aa: CASSPLHGTDTQYF
j_gene: TRBJ1-6; d_gene: .; v_gene: TRBV23-1; CDR3aa: CASSQSAAGEGNSPLHF
j_gene: TRBJ1-2; d_gene: .; v_gene: TRBV28; CDR3aa: CASSFLRRNYGYTF
j_gene: TRBJ2-5; d_gene: .; v_gene: TRBV30; CDR3aa: CAWSLGGETQYF
j_gene: TRBJ2-2; d_gene: TRBD2; v_gene: TRBV9; CDR3aa: CASSVPREGGELFF
j_gene: TRBJ1-1; d_gene: .; v_gene: TRBV4-1; CDR3aa: CASSQSLRANTEAFF
j_gene: TRBJ2-1; d_gene: .; v_gene: TRBV29-1; CDR3aa: CSVGSSYNEQFF
j_gene: TRBJ1-6; d_gene: .; v_gene: TRBV5-4; CDR3aa: CASSLYSSYNSPLHF
j_gene: TRBJ2-1; d_gene: .; v_gene: TRBV28; CDR3aa: CASSNGVALNEQFF
j_gene: TRBJ2-1; d_gene: TRBD2; v_gene: TRBV30; CDR3aa: CAWSRGGGNNEQFF
j_gene: TRBJ2-5; d_gene: .; v_gene: TRBV7-9; CDR3aa: CASSLEARQETQYF
j_gene: TRBJ2-7; d_gene: TRBD1; v_gene: TRBV19; CDR3aa: CASSIDLGQGISSYEQYF
j_gene: TRBJ1-4; d_gene: .; v_gene: TRBV6-5; CDR3aa: CASSFGQSLNEKLFF
j_gene: TRBJ1-5; d_gene: .; v_gene: TRBV7-9; CDR3aa: CASSLVVGGPQHF
j_gene: TRBJ2-3; d_gene: .; v_gene: TRBV6-5; CDR3aa: CASSRLSADTQYF
j_gene: TRBJ2-7; d_gene: TRBD2; v_gene: TRBV6-5; CDR3aa: CASSYAGGPFEQYF
j_gene: TRBJ2-7; d_gene: TRBD2; v_gene: TRBV12-5; CDR3aa: CASAEIRPRGLAGGLSYEQYF
j_gene: TRBJ2-1; d_gene: TRBD2; v_gene: TRBV6-5; CDR3aa: CASSYLAGGPNEQFF
j_gene: TRBJ2-1; d_gene: .; v_gene: TRBV9; CDR3aa: CASSAEGDLYNEQFF
j_gene: TRBJ2-1; d_gene: TRBD2; v_gene: TRBV6-5; CDR3aa: CASSYLAGIDEQFF
j_gene: TRBJ2-7; d_gene: TRBD2; v_gene: TRBV28; CDR3aa: CASSATSGGREQYF
j_gene: TRBJ1-4; d_gene: .; v_gene: TRBV6-5; CDR3aa: CASRRGTDEKLFF
j_gene: TRBJ2-1; d_gene: .; v_gene: TRBV28; CDR3aa: CASPRGSEQFF
j_gene: TRBJ1-1; d_gene: .; v_gene: TRBV6-6; CDR3aa: CASSYYLGVDTEAFF
j_gene: TRBJ1-2; d_gene: .; v_gene: TRBV9; CDR3aa: CASSVGIGSSYGYTF
j_gene: TRBJ1-1; d_gene: TRBD1; v_gene: TRBV13; CDR3aa: CASSWDRVTEAFF
j_gene: TRBJ2-5; d_gene: TRBD1; v_gene: TRBV5-4; CDR3aa: CASSREQGRGETQYF
j_gene: TRBJ1-5; d_gene: TRBD1; v_gene: TRBV6-6; CDR3aa: CASSARDRGPNQPQHF
j_gene: TRBJ1-5; d_gene: .; v_gene: TRBV19; CDR3aa: CASRVSRNQPQHF
j_gene: TRBJ2-3; d_gene: .; v_gene: TRBV27; CDR3aa: CASSFSRVSTDTQYF
j_gene: TRBJ1-1; d_gene: .; v_gene: TRBV5-1; CDR3aa: CASSLGSGIMNTEAFGAFF
j_gene: TRBJ2-3; d_gene: TRBD1; v_gene: TRBV18; CDR3aa: CASSPPHDRGLSTDTQYF
j_gene: TRBJ2-7; d_gene: .; v_gene: TRBV28; CDR3aa: CASIRGTLSYEQYF
j_gene: TRBJ2-7; d_gene: TRBD2; v_gene: TRBV29-1; CDR3aa: CSVGGLAGAGEQYF
j_gene: TRBJ2-7; d_gene: .; v_gene: TRBV25-1; CDR3aa: CASSAYCEQYF
j_gene: TRBJ2-5; d_gene: .; v_gene: TRBV7-3; CDR3aa: CASSPGSQETQYF
j_gene: TRBJ2-7; d_gene: TRBD1; v_gene: TRBV6-5; CDR3aa: CASSFLGQGVAYEQYF
j_gene: TRBJ2-2; d_gene: .; v_gene: TRBV27; CDR3aa: CASSFSSNTGELFF
j_gene: TRBJ2-4; d_gene: .; v_gene: TRBV5-1; CDR3aa: CASPRRYF
j_gene: .; d_gene: .; v_gene: TRBV28; CDR3aa: CASSLGGGGHEQYF
j_gene: TRBJ2-7; d_gene: .; v_gene: TRBV15; CDR3aa: CATSRGPRGLSYEQYF
j_gene: TRBJ2-7; d_gene: TRBD1; v_gene: TRBV7-9; CDR3aa: CASSKDRDYEQYF
j_gene: TRBJ1-3; d_gene: .; v_gene: TRBV5-1; CDR3aa: CASSEGGSGNTIYF
j_gene: TRBJ1-3; d_gene: .; v_gene: TRBV12-5; CDR3aa: CASGLARRVRDGNTIYF
j_gene: TRBJ1-5; d_gene: TRBD1; v_gene: TRBV27; CDR3aa: CASSSTGVGNQPQHF
j_gene: TRBJ1-1; d_gene: .; v_gene: TRBV30; CDR3aa: CAWSVRGWGNTEAFF
j_gene: TRBJ2-2; d_gene: .; v_gene: TRBV12-5; CDR3aa: CASGPGYYNGELFF